This is a list of T cell receptor beta chains from one sample in a study of tumor and adjacent non-tumor tissue in lung cancer. A single record per CDR3 protein comes from TCRdb applying MiXCR to the multiplex PCR reads. The sample holds more than 55,000 distinct CDR3 sequences; around 61% are singletons and the top ten take about 32%. Sequences were obtained from distant non-tumor lung tissue. The receptors derive from a man between 65 and 85 years old with non-small cell lung cancer. Each CDR3 is given with its conserved first and last residue. D genes are given only for firm matches. Rows give clone size only sometimes, using once, few, many, or a class for an expanded clone.

TRBV11-1,-,TRBJ2-1,-,CASSTRQSAIGRKNEHFF,TGTGCCAGCAGCACTAGGCAGTCGGCTATCGGGAGAAAGAATGAGCACTTCTTC
TRBV28,-,TRBJ2-1,few,CASSSIPNNEQFF,TGTGCCAGCAGTTCAATTCCCAACAATGAGCAGTTCTTC
TRBV11-2,TRBD2,TRBJ2-1,once,CASSPAGERETQFF,TGTGCAAGCAGTCCAGCGGGGGAGAGGGAGACCCAGTTCTTC
TRBV5-1,TRBD1,TRBJ1-4,-,CASSQGEVEKLFF,TGCGCCAGCAGTCAGGGGGAGGTTGAAAAACTGTTTTTT
TRBV24-1,-,TRBJ1-5,few,CATSASRAGEPQHF,TGTGCCACCAGTGCGTCCAGGGCTGGGGAGCCCCAGCATTTT
TRBV6-6,TRBD2,TRBJ2-1,-,CASSFSSGRAPWFF,TGTGCCAGCAGTTTTTCAAGTGGGAGGGCCCCCTGGTTCTTC
TRBV28,-,TRBJ2-7,many,CASSLPGLTEQYF,TGTGCCAGCAGTTTGCCCGGACTTACCGAGCAGTACTTC
TRBV10-2,-,TRBJ1-1,-,CASSEKSRDTEAFF,TGCGCCAGCAGTGAAAAATCCAGGGACACTGAAGCTTTCTTT
TRBV28,-,TRBJ1-2,-,CASNLEVMGIYGYTF,TGTGCCAGCAATTTGGAGGTTATGGGGATTTATGGCTACACCTTC
TRBV6-5,-,TRBJ2-7,-,CASSYSGRSFYEQYF,TGTGCAAGCAGTTACTCGGGGCGGTCTTTCTACGAGCAGTACTTC
TRBV7-9,-,TRBJ2-1,-,CASSPAVSEQFF,TGTGCCAGCAGCCCAGCAGTCAGTGAGCAGTTCTTC
TRBV7-3,-,TRBJ2-1,-,CASSVEGSSFNEQFF,TGTGCTAGCAGCGTGGAGGGAAGCTCCTTCAATGAGCAGTTCTTC
TRBV28,TRBD1,TRBJ1-2,-,CACRGLNYGYAF,TGTGCCTGCAGGGGGCTTAACTATGGCTACGCCTTC
TRBV21-1,-,TRBJ1-1,once,CAISTERCFYPGTEAFF,TGTGCCATCAGCACCGAACGGTGCTTCTACCCGGGCACTGAAGCTTTCTTT
TRBV11-2,-,TRBJ2-1,once,CTSSLLSTYNEQFF,TGTACCAGCAGTCTCCTGAGCACCTACAATGAGCAGTTCTTC
TRBV4-1,TRBD1,TRBJ1-1,many,CASSQALGQGRAEAFF,TGCGCCAGCAGCCAGGCCCTCGGACAGGGTCGGGCTGAAGCTTTCTTT